These 24 T cell receptor beta chains share one sample of origin, sequenced in a study of radiotherapy plus CTLA-4 blockade in lung cancer. Profiling relied on immunoSEQ multiplex PCR, and the TCRdb table lists in-frame clones only, not all of them. The sample lists around 30,000 clones, approximately 66% occurring once. Sequenced here: peripheral blood, sampled from a patient treated with radiotherapy plus ipilimumab. These receptor sequences come from a human donor with non-small cell lung cancer who had stable disease on radiotherapy plus ipilimumab.

The rearrangement links TRBV6-6 to TRBJ2-4; 8 bases match TRBD1. The CDR3 contains 14 residues. CDR1 MNHNY and CDR2 SVGAGI come from the germline V gene (reference sequence). The trim removed 4 bases at V and 2 bases at J, leaving 1 base unmatched. The DNA for the CDR3 is TGTGCCAGCAGTTGGACAGGGACCAAAAACATTCAGTACTTC. It yields the protein CASSWTGTKNIQYF.

This chain links TRBV13 with TRBJ2-5; D is possibly TRBD1 (6 bases). V was clipped by 6 bases and J by 6 bases, with 17 bases between them. CDR1 and CDR2 from the germline V gene are PRHDT and FYEKMQ (reference sequence). The CDR3 is 14 residues long. The CDR3: CASRRQESEKTQYF. In nucleotides, the CDR3 is TGTGCCAGCAGACGACAGGAGTCGGAAAAGACCCAGTACTTC. The full variable domain, its missing parts supplied by reference TRBV13 and TRBJ2-5, is AAGVIQSPRHLIKEKRETATLKCYPIPRHDTVYWYQQGPGQDPQFLISFYEKMQSDKGSIPDRFSAQQFSDYHSELNMSSLELGDSALYFCASRRQESEKTQYFGPGTRLLVL.

This rearrangement joins TRBV11-3 to TRBJ2-7, with a possible D match to TRBD1 (6 bases). There are 14 residues in the CDR3. Per the germline V gene, CDR1 is SGHNT and CDR2 is YENEEA. With 7 bases removed from V and 3 bases from J, the gap between germline ends came to 16 bases. In DNA form, the CDR3 reads TGTGCCAGCAACCAAGGTGGGGGCCTCTACGAGCAGTACTTC. Protein product: CASNQGGGLYEQYF.

The chain couples TRBV7-9 to TRBJ2-3; 12 nucleotides align to TRBD1. This CDR3 is built from 16 residues. Germline loops: CDR1 SEHNR, CDR2 FQNEAQ (reference sequence). V shed 7 bases and J 3 bases; nucleotides not matched to a gene: 8. CDR3 protein: CASTSGTGGSTDTQYF. DNA of the CDR3: TGTGCCAGCACCTCCGGGACAGGGGGCTCGACAGATACGCAGTATTTT.

Concerning this clone itself: The junction does not match germline at one end; this may be a read error. The rearrangement uses TRBV7-7 and TRBJ2-1; maybe TRBD1 (5 bases). From germline, CDR1 is SSHAT and CDR2 FNYEAQ (reference sequence). The CDR3 contains 15 residues. The CDR3 spells CASSLDRSSYNEQFF. CDR3 nucleotides: TGTGCTAGCAGCCTTGACAGAAGCTCCTACAATGAGCAGTTCTTC.

The chain combines TRBV29-1 with TRBJ1-1, with D perhaps TRBD1 (6 bases). CDR1 is SQVTM and CDR2 is ANQGSEA in the germline V gene. The CDR3 spans 12 residues. Trimming cost V 7 bases and J 7 bases, with 16 bases left between them. In DNA, the CDR3 is TGCAGCGAAAAAACAGGGATCGGTGAAGCTTTCTTT. Its protein is CSEKTGIGEAFF. Combining the CDR3 with reference TRBV29-1 and TRBJ1-1 gives the whole variable domain SAVISQKPSRDICQRGTSLTIQCQVDSQVTMMFWYRQQPGQSLTLIATANQGSEATYESGFVIDKFPISRPNLTFSTLTVSNMSPEDSSIYLCSEKTGIGEAFFGQGTRLTVV.

This clone appeared once. The J gene is TRBJ1-2, the V gene TRBV7-8; 8 nucleotides agree with TRBD1. The CDR3 spans 14 residues. V was clipped by 5 bases and J by 2 bases; unmatched bases: 4. From germline, CDR1 is SGHVS and CDR2 FQNEAQ. The CDR3 nucleotides are TGTGCCAGCAGCCCCCGGGACAGGAACTATGGCTACACCTTC. Its translation is CASSPRDRNYGYTF.

The V and J genes are TRBV7-2 and TRBJ2-2; no firm D call. The CDR3 spans 13 residues. The V end was cut by 1 base, the J end by 6 bases, with 6 bases between. Per the germline V gene, CDR1 is SGHTA and CDR2 is FQGNSA. DNA for the CDR3: TGTGCCAGCAGCTTAGAAGGGCCCGGGGAGCTGTTTTTT. Its protein product is CASSLEGPGELFF.

The CDR3, as DNA: TGTGCCAGCAGTTTATTGGCGGGAACCTCCTACAATGAGCAGTTCTTC. Encoded protein: CASSLLAGTSYNEQFF. The rearrangement uses TRBV28 and TRBJ2-1; possibly TRBD2 for D (6 bases). The germline V gene has CDR1 MDHEN and CDR2 SYDVKM. This CDR3 region has 16 residues. V lost 1 base and J 0 bases, leaving 10 bases between the germline ends.

The genes are TRBV15 and TRBJ2-7; D is possibly TRBD2 (7 bases). CDR3 length: 15 residues. V lost 0 bases and J 3 bases, leaving 12 bases between the germline ends. CDR1 is LNHNV and CDR2 is YYDKDF in the germline V gene (reference sequence). Written as DNA, the CDR3 is TGTGCCACCAGCAGAGACGGGGGGCCGAACTACGAGCAGTACTTC. Translation: CATSRDGGPNYEQYF.

The V gene is TRBV5-4, the J gene TRBJ1-1; D not resolved. V was shortened by 3 bases and J by 6 bases, with 9 bases between the two germline ends. The CDR3 loop spans 12 amino acids. Germline CDR1 is SGHNT and CDR2 is YYREEE (reference sequence). The CDR3 sequence is CASSSLMAEAFF. In DNA form, the CDR3 reads TGTGCCAGCAGCTCTCTTATGGCTGAAGCTTTCTTT.

This chain connects TRBV11-3 to TRBJ2-2, with D unclear. The germline CDR1 and CDR2 sequences are SGHNT and YENEEA. Trimming left V 11 bases short and J 1 base short, with 5 bases between. This CDR3 region has 11 residues. The CDR3 loop reads CASENTGELFF. In DNA, the CDR3 is TGTGCCTCGGAGAACACCGGGGAGCTGTTTTTT.

This chain links TRBV11-2 with TRBJ2-5, with 7 bases that match TRBD1. The CDR3 contains 15 residues. V shed 6 bases, J shed 5 bases, and the junction held 12 bases outside the gene matches. Germline lookup yields CDR1 SGHAT and CDR2 FQNNGV. The CDR3 sequence: CASRPMTGFGETQYF. CDR3 nucleotide sequence: TGTGCCAGCAGACCTATGACAGGGTTTGGGGAGACCCAGTACTTC.

In this sample, this clone turned up once. The chain links TRBV7-6 to TRBJ2-7; D is possibly TRBD1 or TRBD2 (6 bases each). The germline gives CDR1 SGHVS, CDR2 FNYEAQ. V lost 5 bases and J lost 4, with 24 bases in between. The CDR3 totals 17 residues. CDR3 protein: CASSLPARERGAYEQYF. The DNA of the CDR3 is TGTGCCAGCAGCCTCCCTGCCCGCGAAAGGGGGGCTTACGAGCAGTACTTC.

The chain combines TRBV6-1 with TRBJ2-7, with D unclear. CDR1 and CDR2 from the germline V gene are MNHNS and SASEGT. V gave up 5 bases and J gave up 0 bases, with 8 bases separating them. This CDR3 spans 13 amino acids. CDR3 loop: CASSSSSSYEQYF. The CDR3 DNA reads as TGTGCCAGCAGTTCCTCTAGCTCCTACGAGCAGTACTTC.

V gene TRBV5-1 combines with J gene TRBJ2-5; 9 bases fit TRBD1. CDR3 size: 16 residues. With 0 bases clipped from V and 5 bases from J, the junction kept 8 bases outside the gene matches. Germline values: CDR1 SGHRS, CDR2 YFSETQ. This CDR3 reads CASSLGIQGARETQYF. The DNA of the CDR3 is TGCGCCAGCAGCTTGGGGATACAGGGGGCTCGGGAGACCCAGTACTTC.

The V call is TRBV28, the J call TRBJ2-1, with TRBD1 matching 7 bases. Germline CDR1 is MDHEN and CDR2 is SYDVKM. This CDR3 is 18 amino acids long. V lost 2 bases, J lost 1 base, and 11 bases stayed unmatched. The CDR3 here is CASSLNRRGQRSYNEQFF. CDR3 DNA: TGTGCCAGCAGTTTAAATCGTAGGGGACAGCGATCCTACAATGAGCAGTTCTTC.

This chain uses TRBV18 with TRBJ1-1, with D unresolved. The CDR3 has 12 amino acids. Trimming stripped 2 bases from V and 7 bases from J, with 8 bases between. Per germline, CDR1 KGHSH and CDR2 LQKENI. CDR3 coding DNA: TGTGCCAGCTCACCAGACGTCAGTGAAGCTTTCTTT. It codes for CASSPDVSEAFF.

This clone was seen a handful of times. The gene calls are TRBV27 and TRBJ1-2; 7 bases are a match to TRBD1. CDR1 and CDR2 (germline): MNHEY, SMNVEV (reference sequence). The ends lost 2 bases at V and 3 bases at J; junction bases unmatched: 3. This CDR3 is built from 14 residues. CDR3 coding DNA: TGTGCCAGCAGTTTAAGGGGGCGCGACTATGGCTACACCTTC. This sequence encodes CASSLRGRDYGYTF.

The chain links TRBV16 to TRBJ1-1; D gene unclear. Trimming left V 4 bases short and J 0 bases short, with 6 bases between. Germline V gives CDR1 KGHSY, CDR2 FQNENV. This CDR3 contains 13 residues. The CDR3 region is CASSPSLNTEAFF. The CDR3 nucleotides are TGTGCCAGCAGCCCATCGTTGAACACTGAAGCTTTCTTT.

The chain has TRBV5-1 and TRBJ2-2; weak D call: TRBD1 (6 bases). V was clipped by 0 bases and J by 6 bases, with 9 bases between them. The CDR3 loop spans 14 amino acids. CDR1 is SGHRS, CDR2 YFSETQ, per germline. In DNA, the CDR3 is TGCGCCAGCAGCTTGGGGACAGCGGCCGGGGAGCTGTTTTTT. Translated, it gives CASSLGTAAGELFF.

This rearrangement joins TRBV5-1 to TRBJ2-7, with TRBD1 matching 7 bases. The V gene end was trimmed by 4 bases and the J gene end by 3 bases; junction bases not matched to a gene: 4. Per the germline V gene, CDR1 is SGHRS and CDR2 is YFSETQ. The CDR3 loop spans 13 amino acids. CDR3 bases: TGCGCCAGCAGCACCCAGGGGGACTACGAGCAGTACTTC. Translation gives CASSTQGDYEQYF.

This clone showed up just once. V is TRBV19 and J is TRBJ1-5, with D uncertain. Per the germline V gene, CDR1 is LNHDA and CDR2 is SQIVND (reference sequence). Trimming removed 1 base from V and 6 bases from J, with 4 bases in between. The CDR3 contains 12 residues. CDR3 loop: CASSIGSQPQHF. The CDR3 bases are TGTGCCAGTAGTATAGGGAGTCAGCCCCAGCATTTT.

The chain recombines TRBV5-4 with TRBJ2-2; possibly TRBD1 for D (5 bases). The V and J ends lost 8 bases and 0 bases respectively, with 23 bases between them. Germline V lookup: CDR1 SGHNT, CDR2 YYREEE (reference sequence). The CDR3 is 18 amino acids. In nucleotides, the CDR3 is TGTGCCAGTGCAGCCGATAAACAGGCACCAGCGAACACCGGGGAGCTGTTTTTT. Amino acids: CASAADKQAPANTGELFF.